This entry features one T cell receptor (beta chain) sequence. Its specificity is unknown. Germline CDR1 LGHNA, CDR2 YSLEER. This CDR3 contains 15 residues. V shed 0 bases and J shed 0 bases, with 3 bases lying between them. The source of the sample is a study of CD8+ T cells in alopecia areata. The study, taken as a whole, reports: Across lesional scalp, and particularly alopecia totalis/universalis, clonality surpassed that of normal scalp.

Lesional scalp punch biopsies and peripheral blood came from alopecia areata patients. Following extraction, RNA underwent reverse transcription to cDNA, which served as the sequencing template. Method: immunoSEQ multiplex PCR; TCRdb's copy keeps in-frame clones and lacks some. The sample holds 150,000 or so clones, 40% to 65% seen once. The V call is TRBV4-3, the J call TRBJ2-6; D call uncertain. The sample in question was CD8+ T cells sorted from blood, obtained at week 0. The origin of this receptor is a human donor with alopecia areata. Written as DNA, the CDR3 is TGCGCCAGCAGCCAAGACCTCTCTGGGGCCAACGTCCTGACTTTC. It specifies CASSQDLSGANVLTF.